Included here is one TCR beta chain sequence, with context. Its antigen is still unknown. The data derive from a study of T-cell reconstitution after alpha-beta-depleted transplantation in children. Study outcomes and limitations: In patients about two months after transplant, alpha-beta T cells reportedly arose from several hundred expanded graft clones.

Germline V gene lookup returns CDR1 MNHEY and CDR2 SVGAGI. The germline V and J ends were trimmed by 2 bases and 8 bases, with 12 bases remaining between them. This CDR3 has 14 residues. Preparation of the TCRbeta library used unique molecular identifiers. TCRdb reprocessed the PCR reads via MiXCR and lists one record per CDR3 protein. The table lists hundreds of thousands of distinct CDR3 sequences, approximately 14% of them singletons, with 0.79% in the top ten. The TCR was taken from a girl aged 2-9 years with congenital amegakaryocytic thrombocytopenia, due to receive a stem cell transplant. The sample in question was PBMCs, obtained before TCRalphabeta/CD19-depleted stem cell transplant. J is TRBJ1-4 and V is TRBV6-5; no reliable D call. CDR3: CASSYQDPEEKLFF. In DNA form, the CDR3 reads TGTGCCAGCAGTTACCAGGACCCGGAGGAAAAACTGTTTTTT.